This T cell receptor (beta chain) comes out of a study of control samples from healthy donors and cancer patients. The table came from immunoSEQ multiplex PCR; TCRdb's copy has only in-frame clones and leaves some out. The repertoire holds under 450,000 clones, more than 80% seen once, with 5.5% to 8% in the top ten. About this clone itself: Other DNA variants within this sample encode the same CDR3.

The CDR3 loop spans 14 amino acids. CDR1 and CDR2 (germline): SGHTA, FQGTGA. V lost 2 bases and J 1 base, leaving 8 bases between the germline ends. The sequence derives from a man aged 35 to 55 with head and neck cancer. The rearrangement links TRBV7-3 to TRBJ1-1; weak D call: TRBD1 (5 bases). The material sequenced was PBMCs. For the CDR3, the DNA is TGTGCCAGCAGCTTAGGACACCAGAACACTGAAGCTTTCTTT. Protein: CASSLGHQNTEAFF. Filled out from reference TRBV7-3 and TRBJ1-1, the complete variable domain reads GAGVSQTPSNKVTEKGKYVELRCDPISGHTALYWYRQSLGQGPEFLIYFQGTGAADDSGLPNDRFFAVRPEGSVSTLKIQRTERGDSAVYLCASSLGHQNTEAFFGQGTRLTVV.